The 18 T cell receptor beta chains reported below all come from one sample, sequenced in a study of shared T cell receptors in the human thymus. The repertoire was sequenced with immunoSEQ multiplex PCR; TCRdb's copy has only in-frame clones and lacks some. The table records 540,000 or so clones, 70% to 80% of them present only once. The same data also went into a second study, on human thymus T cells.

The sample comprised thymocytes. The receptors stem from a boy under three years old with a congenital heart defect.

V and J are TRBV9 and TRBJ1-2; 8 bases line up with TRBD1. With 4 bases clipped from V and 3 bases from J, the junction kept 11 bases outside the gene matches. Germline loops: CDR1 SGDLS, CDR2 YYNGEE. The CDR3 has 16 amino acids. The CDR3 here is CASSHTRAGGDYGYTF. The CDR3 DNA is TGTGCCAGCAGCCACACTCGAGCAGGGGGCGACTATGGCTACACCTTC.

The chain couples TRBV19 to TRBJ2-3; TRBD2 matches at 7 bases. The CDR3 runs 14 residues. Germline CDR1 LNHDA, CDR2 SQIVND (reference sequence). Unmatched junction bases numbered 12, after V lost 9 bases and J lost 6 bases. The CDR3, as DNA: TGTGCCAGCACCGGCGGGACTAATTTCGATACGCAGTATTTT. This translates into CASTGGTNFDTQYF.

The chain links TRBV14 to TRBJ2-3; 7 nucleotides line up with TRBD2. J was trimmed by 1 base and V by 3 bases; bases with no gene match: 4. The CDR3 runs to 15 residues. The germline gives CDR1 SGHDN, CDR2 FVKESK. Here the CDR3 DNA reads TGTGCCAGCAGCCACGGACTAGTCCGCACAGATACGCAGTATTTT. It yields the protein CASSHGLVRTDTQYF.

The V gene is TRBV19, the J gene TRBJ1-5; possible D gene TRBD1, 6 bases. The V end lost 5 bases, the J end lost 7 bases, and 15 bases lay between the germline ends. This CDR3 has 14 amino acids. Germline CDR1 reads LNHDA; CDR2 reads SQIVND (reference sequence). The CDR3 loop is CASSEITRGQPQHF. The CDR3 region has the DNA TGTGCCAGTAGTGAAATTACAAGGGGGCAGCCCCAGCATTTT.

The chain is built from TRBV18 and TRBJ2-1; D possibly corresponds to TRBD2 (6 bases). V was trimmed by 2 bases and J by 7 bases, leaving 9 bases between them. The germline V gene encodes CDR1 KGHSH and CDR2 LQKENI. The CDR3 length is 13 residues. The CDR3 loop reads CASSPSGGNEQFF. CDR3 coding DNA: TGTGCCAGCTCACCATCTGGGGGGAATGAGCAGTTCTTC.

The rearrangement links TRBV5-4 to TRBJ2-7; 8 bases fit TRBD2. Germline loops: CDR1 SGHNT, CDR2 YYREEE (reference sequence). J gave up 6 bases and V 2 bases, and 4 bases lay outside the gene matches. The CDR3 contains 13 residues. In DNA form, the CDR3 reads TGTGCCAGCAGCTTCTACGGGAGGGGCGAGCAGTACTTC. It specifies CASSFYGRGEQYF.

The V call is TRBV30, the J call TRBJ2-1; TRBD2 aligns across 9 bases. The CDR3 loop spans 14 amino acids. Looked up from germline, CDR1 is GTSNPN and CDR2 is SVGIG (reference sequence). CDR3 sequence reads: CALAGMGGYNEQFF. Here the CDR3 DNA reads TGTGCTCTAGCGGGAATGGGTGGTTACAATGAGCAGTTCTTC.

The chain recombines TRBV4-1 with TRBJ2-7, with 7 nucleotides matching TRBD2. There are 13 residues in the CDR3. The V gene's germline CDR1 is MGHRA and CDR2 YSYEKL. J lost 13 bases, V lost 0 bases, and 9 bases had no gene match. The chain's CDR3 is CASSQDGRAPGYF. CDR3 nucleotide sequence: TGCGCCAGCAGCCAAGATGGGAGGGCACCGGGTTACTTC.

V gene TRBV27 combines with J gene TRBJ1-2, with D tentatively TRBD1 (6 bases). With 5 bases removed from V and 8 bases from J, the gap between germline ends came to 18 bases. Germline V gene data show CDR1 as MNHEY and CDR2 as SMNVEV (reference sequence). This CDR3 has 14 residues. Written as DNA, the CDR3 is TGTGCCAGCAGTAACCCAGACAGGTCCGCCGGCTACACCTTC. Residues: CASSNPDRSAGYTF.

The chain joins TRBV11-2 to TRBJ2-7, with 7 bases matching TRBD1. Germline values: CDR1 SGHAT, CDR2 FQNNGV. The CDR3 has 15 amino acids. The J segment lost 7 bases and the V segment lost 1 base, leaving 10 bases of the junction unmatched. DNA for the CDR3: TGTGCCAGCAGCTTAGGGCACAGGGGCCTTGGGGAGCAGTACTTC. Translating gives CASSLGHRGLGEQYF. Together with reference TRBV11-2 and TRBJ2-7, the CDR3 gives the full variable domain: EAGVAQSPRYKIIEKRQSVAFWCNPISGHATLYWYQQILGQGPKLLIQFQNNGVVDDSQLPKDRFSAERLKGVDSTLKIQPAKLEDSAVYLCASSLGHRGLGEQYFGPGTRLTVT.

This rearrangement joins TRBV11-3 to TRBJ2-1, with TRBD2 identical over 7 bases. Germline loops: CDR1 SGHNT, CDR2 YENEEA. V lost 2 bases to trimming and J lost 7 bases; unmatched junction nucleotides: 17. There are 18 residues in the CDR3. CDR3 bases: TGTGCCAGCAGCTTAAACGGCCCGGGCGGGAGAGATGAGAATGAGCAGTTCTTC. This encodes CASSLNGPGGRDENEQFF.

The rearrangement links TRBV6-5 to TRBJ1-1, with a weak D call TRBD1 (6 bases). The CDR3 is made up of 13 amino acids. Trimming left V 5 bases short and J 1 base short, with 8 bases between. Germline CDR1 reads MNHEY; CDR2 reads SVGAGI. Here the CDR3 reads CASSLRGNTEAFF. In DNA, the CDR3 is TGTGCCAGCAGTCTCAGGGGGAACACTGAAGCTTTCTTT.

This clone was observed a handful of times. The rearrangement links TRBV5-4 to TRBJ2-7; D gene uncertain. CDR1 and CDR2 (germline): SGHNT, YYREEE (reference sequence). This CDR3 comprises 16 residues. The ends were cut back, 0 bases at V and 3 bases at J, with 16 bases in the middle. The CDR3: CASSLDKALGYYEQYF. CDR3 nucleotide sequence: TGTGCCAGCAGCTTGGACAAAGCGTTGGGTTACTACGAGCAGTACTTC.

The chain uses TRBV28 and TRBJ2-3; D possibly corresponds to TRBD1 (6 bases). The CDR3 is 16 amino acids. Trimming removed 2 bases at V and 4 bases at J, with 16 bases between. CDR1 and CDR2 from the germline V gene are MDHEN and SYDVKM. The CDR3 protein is CASSLGGRGNADTQYF. CDR3 coding DNA: TGTGCCAGCAGTTTAGGTGGCAGGGGTAACGCAGATACGCAGTATTTT.

V gene TRBV28 combines with J gene TRBJ2-5; D might be TRBD1 (5 bases). Between the trimmed V and J ends, which lost 4 bases and 5 bases, there was a span of 17 bases. The germline gives CDR1 MDHEN, CDR2 SYDVKM. The CDR3 consists of 15 residues. The DNA of the CDR3 is TGTGCCAGCAGTTCCCTCAGGGTCGCAACTGAGACCCAGTACTTC. Its translation: CASSSLRVATETQYF.

The chain couples TRBV5-6 to TRBJ2-7; 10 bases agree with TRBD1. The CDR3 is 15 amino acids. The trim removed 4 bases at V and 5 bases at J, leaving 9 bases unmatched. Germline V gene data show CDR1 as SGHDT and CDR2 as YYEEEE. DNA of the CDR3: TGTGCCAGCAGCCTATGGGACAGGGGAGGCGACGAGCAGTACTTC. Its protein is CASSLWDRGGDEQYF.

CDR3 protein: CASSPDGLAKFYEQYF. In DNA, the CDR3 is TGCGCCAGCAGCCCTGATGGACTAGCAAAGTTCTACGAGCAGTACTTC. The rearrangement joins TRBV4-1 to TRBJ2-7; 8 bases line up with TRBD2. The V gene's germline CDR1 is MGHRA and CDR2 YSYEKL. V gave up 4 bases and J gave up 3 bases; unmatched junction bases: 11. CDR3 length: 16 residues.

This sequence joins TRBV27 and TRBJ2-5; 7 bases map to TRBD1. With the DNA end fitting TRBJ2-7 better, the J assignment may be wrong. Germline-derived CDR1 and CDR2 are MNHEY and SMNVEV (reference sequence). The CDR3 spans 19 residues. CDR3 residues: CASSAHRDSSPLVVYEQYF. The DNA of the CDR3 is TGTGCCAGCAGCGCCCACCGGGACAGCAGCCCTCTTGTAGTCTACGAGCAGTACTTC.